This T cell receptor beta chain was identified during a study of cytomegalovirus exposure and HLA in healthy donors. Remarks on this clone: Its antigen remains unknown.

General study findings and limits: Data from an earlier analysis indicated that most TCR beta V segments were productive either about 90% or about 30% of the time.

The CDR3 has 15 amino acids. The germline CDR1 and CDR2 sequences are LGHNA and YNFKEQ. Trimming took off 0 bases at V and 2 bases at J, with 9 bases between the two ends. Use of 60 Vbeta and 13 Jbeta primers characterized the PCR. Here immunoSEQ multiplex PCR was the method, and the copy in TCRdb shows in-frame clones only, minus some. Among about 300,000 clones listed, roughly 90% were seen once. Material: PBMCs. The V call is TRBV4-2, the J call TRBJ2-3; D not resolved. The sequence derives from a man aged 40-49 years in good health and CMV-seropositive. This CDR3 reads CASSQDRRLTDTQYF. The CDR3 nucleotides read TGTGCCAGCAGCCAAGACCGGCGGCTCACAGATACGCAGTATTTT.